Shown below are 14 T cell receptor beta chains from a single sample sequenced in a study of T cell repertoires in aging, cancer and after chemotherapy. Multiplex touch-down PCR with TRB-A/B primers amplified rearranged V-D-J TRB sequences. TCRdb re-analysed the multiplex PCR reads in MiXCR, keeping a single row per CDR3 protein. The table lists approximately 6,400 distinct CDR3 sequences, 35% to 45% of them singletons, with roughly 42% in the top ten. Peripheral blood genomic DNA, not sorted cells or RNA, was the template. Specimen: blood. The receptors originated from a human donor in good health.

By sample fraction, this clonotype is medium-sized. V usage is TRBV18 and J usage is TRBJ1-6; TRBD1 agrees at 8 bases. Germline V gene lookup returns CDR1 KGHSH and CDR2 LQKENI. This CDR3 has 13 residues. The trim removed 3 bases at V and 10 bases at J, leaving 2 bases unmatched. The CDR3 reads CASSPTGDSPLHF. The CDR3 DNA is TGTGCCAGCTCACCGACAGGGGACTCACCCCTCCACTTT.

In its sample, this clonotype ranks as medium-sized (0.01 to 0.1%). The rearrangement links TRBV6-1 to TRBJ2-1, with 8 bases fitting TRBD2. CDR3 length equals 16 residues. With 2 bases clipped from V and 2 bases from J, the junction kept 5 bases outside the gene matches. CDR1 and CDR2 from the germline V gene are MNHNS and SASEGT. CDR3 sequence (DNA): TGTGCCAGCAGTGAAACGAGCGGGGGAACCTACAATGAGCAGTTCTTC. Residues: CASSETSGGTYNEQFF.

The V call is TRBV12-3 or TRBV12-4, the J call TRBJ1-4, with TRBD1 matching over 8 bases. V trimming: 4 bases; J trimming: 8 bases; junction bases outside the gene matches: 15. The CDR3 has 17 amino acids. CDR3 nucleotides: TGTGCCAGCAGTTCAAGGGGCCGACAGGGGTCGGGGGAAAAACTGTTTTTT. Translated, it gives CASSSRGRQGSGEKLFF.

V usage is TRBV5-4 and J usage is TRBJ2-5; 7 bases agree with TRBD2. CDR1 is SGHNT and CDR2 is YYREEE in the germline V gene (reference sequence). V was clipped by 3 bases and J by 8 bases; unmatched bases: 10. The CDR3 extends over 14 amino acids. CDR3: CASSWGGERSTQYF. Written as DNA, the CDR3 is TGTGCCAGCAGCTGGGGGGGGGAACGGTCAACCCAGTACTTC.

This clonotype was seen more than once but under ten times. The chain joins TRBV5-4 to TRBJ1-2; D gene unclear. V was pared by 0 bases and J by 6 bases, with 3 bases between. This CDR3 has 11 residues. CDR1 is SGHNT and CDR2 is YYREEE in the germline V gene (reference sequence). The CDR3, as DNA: TGTGCCAGCAGCTTGGCAGATGGCTACACCTTC. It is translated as CASSLADGYTF.

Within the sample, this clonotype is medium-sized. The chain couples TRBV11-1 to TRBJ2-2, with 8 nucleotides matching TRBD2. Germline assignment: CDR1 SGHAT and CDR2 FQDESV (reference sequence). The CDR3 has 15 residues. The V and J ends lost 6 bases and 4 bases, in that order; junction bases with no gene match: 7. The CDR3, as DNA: TGTGCCAGCAGAATAGGCCTAGCGGGCACCGGGGAGCTGTTTTTT. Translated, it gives CASRIGLAGTGELFF.

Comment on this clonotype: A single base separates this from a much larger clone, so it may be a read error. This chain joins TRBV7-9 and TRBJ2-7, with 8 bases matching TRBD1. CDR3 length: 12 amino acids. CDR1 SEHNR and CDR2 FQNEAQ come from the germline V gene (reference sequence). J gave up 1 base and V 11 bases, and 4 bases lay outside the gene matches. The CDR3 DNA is TGTGCCGCCAGGACAGGGTCCTACGAGCAGTACGTC. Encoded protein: CAARTGSYEQYV.

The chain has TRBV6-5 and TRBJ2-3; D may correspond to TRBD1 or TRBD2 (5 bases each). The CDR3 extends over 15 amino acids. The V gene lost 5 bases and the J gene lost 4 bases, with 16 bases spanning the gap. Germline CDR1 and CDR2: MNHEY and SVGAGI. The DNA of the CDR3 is TGTGCCAGCAGTCAACGTTGGGGGTCCGCAGATACGCAGTATTTT. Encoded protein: CASSQRWGSADTQYF.

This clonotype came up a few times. The CDR3 region is CASRDGQGAPNTGELFF. In DNA, the CDR3 is TGTGCCAGCAGGGATGGACAGGGAGCACCGAACACCGGGGAGCTGTTTTTT. The rearrangement uses TRBV6-2 or TRBV6-3 and TRBJ2-2, with 8 nucleotides matching TRBD1. Germline V gene lookup returns CDR1 MNHEY and CDR2 SVGEGT. With V trimmed by 6 bases and J by 0 bases, 9 bases remained unmatched. The CDR3 runs to 17 residues.

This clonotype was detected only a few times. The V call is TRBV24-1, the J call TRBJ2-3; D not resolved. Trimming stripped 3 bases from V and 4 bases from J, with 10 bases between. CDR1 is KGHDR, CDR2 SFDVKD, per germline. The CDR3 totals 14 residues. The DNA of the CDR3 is TGTGCCACCAGTGATGACTTGTATGCAGATACGCAGTATTTT. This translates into CATSDDLYADTQYF.

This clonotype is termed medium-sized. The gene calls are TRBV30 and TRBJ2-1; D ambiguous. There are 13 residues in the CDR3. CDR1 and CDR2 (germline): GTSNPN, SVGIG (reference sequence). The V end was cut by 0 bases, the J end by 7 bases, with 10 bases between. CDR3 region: CAWSVSWPNEQFF. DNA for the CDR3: TGTGCCTGGAGTGTAAGTTGGCCGAATGAGCAGTTCTTC.

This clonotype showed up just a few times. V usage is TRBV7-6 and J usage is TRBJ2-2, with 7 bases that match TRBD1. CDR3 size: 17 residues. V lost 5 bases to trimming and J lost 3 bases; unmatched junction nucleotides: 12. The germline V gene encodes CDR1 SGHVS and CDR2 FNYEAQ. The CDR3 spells CASSVDRVVGDTGELFF. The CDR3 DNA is TGTGCCAGCAGCGTAGACAGGGTAGTTGGGGACACCGGGGAGCTGTTTTTT.

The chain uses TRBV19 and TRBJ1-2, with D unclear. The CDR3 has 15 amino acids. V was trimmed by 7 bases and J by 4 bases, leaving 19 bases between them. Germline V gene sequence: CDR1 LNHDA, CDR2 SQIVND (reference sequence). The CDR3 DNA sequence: TGTGCCAGTATCATGGACCCGACCTTTCTCTATGGCTACACCTTC. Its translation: CASIMDPTFLYGYTF.

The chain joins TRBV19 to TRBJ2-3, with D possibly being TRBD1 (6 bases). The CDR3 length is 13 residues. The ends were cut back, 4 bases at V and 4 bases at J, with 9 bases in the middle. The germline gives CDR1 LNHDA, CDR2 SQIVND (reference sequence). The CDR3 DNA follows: TGTGCCAGTAGTAACGGACAGCCAGATACGCAGTATTTT. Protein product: CASSNGQPDTQYF. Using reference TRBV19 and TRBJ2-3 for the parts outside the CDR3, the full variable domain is DGGITQSPKYLFRKEGQNVTLSCEQNLNHDAMYWYRQDPGQGLRLIYYSQIVNDFQKGDIAEGYSVSREKKESFPLTVTSAQKNPTAFYLCASSNGQPDTQYFGPGTRLTVL.